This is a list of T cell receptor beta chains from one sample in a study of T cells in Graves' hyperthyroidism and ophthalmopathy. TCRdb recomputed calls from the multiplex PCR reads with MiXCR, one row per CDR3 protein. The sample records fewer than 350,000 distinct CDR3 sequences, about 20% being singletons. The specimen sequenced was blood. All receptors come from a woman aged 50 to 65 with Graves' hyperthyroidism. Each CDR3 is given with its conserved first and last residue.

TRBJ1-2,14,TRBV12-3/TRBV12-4,CASSLSPANYGYTF
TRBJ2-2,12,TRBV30,CAWGDITGELFF
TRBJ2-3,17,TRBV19,CASSIRRRGADTDTQYF
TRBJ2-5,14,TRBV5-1,CASSSGHLQETQYF
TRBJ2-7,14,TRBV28,CASSLGQDLYEQYF
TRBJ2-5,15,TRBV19,CASSITPGGTETQYF
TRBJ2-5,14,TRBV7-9,CASSYPGAGETQYF
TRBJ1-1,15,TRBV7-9,CASSLKGAQNTEAFF
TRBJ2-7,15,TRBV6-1,CASSGGQVGFYEQYF
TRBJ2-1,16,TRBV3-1,CASSQEGGGIYNEQFF
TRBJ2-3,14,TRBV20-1,CSAIPGGNTDTQYF
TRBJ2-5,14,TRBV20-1,CSARSDANQETQYF
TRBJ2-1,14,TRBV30,CAWTAQNIRGEQFF
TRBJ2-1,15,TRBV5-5,CASSSAGGRIDEQFF
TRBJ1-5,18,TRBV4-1,CASSQEIPAGTGYQPQHF
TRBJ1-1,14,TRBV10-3,CAIREDRMNTEAFF
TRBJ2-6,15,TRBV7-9,CASSSRGAGANVLTF
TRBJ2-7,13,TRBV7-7,CASSPRQGSEQYF
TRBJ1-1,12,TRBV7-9,CASSFLTGEAFF
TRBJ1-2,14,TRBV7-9,CASSLTGTGNGYTF
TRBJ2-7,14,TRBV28,CASSPSGDPYEQYF
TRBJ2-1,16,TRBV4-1,CASSHRGTSSLHEQFF
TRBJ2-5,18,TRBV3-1,CASSQDLAQLAGQETQYF
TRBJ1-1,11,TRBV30,CAWSQGAEAFF
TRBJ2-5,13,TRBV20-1,CSASPTEQETQYF
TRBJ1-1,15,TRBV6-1,CASSRTGGAGTEAFF
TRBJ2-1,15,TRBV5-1,CASSTLNPLGNEQFF
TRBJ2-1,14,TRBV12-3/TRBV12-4,CASSPNLVYNEQFF
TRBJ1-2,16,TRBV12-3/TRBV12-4,CASSPRQGTLNYGYTF
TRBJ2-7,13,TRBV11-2,CASSLAQIREQYF
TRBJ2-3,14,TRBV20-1,CSARRGGAADTQYF
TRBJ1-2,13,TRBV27,CASGQVANYGYTF
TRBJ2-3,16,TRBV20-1,CSAPPPGQGTTDTQYF
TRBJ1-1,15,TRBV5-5,CASSFPSTGLSEAFF
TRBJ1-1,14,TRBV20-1,CSARSGGRNTEAFF
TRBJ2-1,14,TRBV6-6,CASSYAEAYNEQFF
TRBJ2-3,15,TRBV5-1,CASSLTSLVGDTQYF
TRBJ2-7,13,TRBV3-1,CASSQDSFYEQYF
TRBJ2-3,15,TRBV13,CASSTGTTSTDTQYF
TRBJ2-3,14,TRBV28,CASSNSASTDTQYF
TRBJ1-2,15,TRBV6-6,CASSYSVGRGYGYTF
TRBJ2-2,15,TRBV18,CASSPQRGHTGELFF
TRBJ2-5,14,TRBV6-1,CASSGGRAQETQYF